This TCR beta chain was sequenced in a study of T cell repertoires in MIS-A myocarditis. The CDR3 sequence is 14 residues long. The germline V gene has CDR1 ENHRY and CDR2 SYGVKD. Trimming left V 6 bases short and J 3 bases short, with 12 bases between. Profiled with immunoSEQ multiplex PCR; TCRdb holds only in-frame clones, not every one. The sample yields 15,000 or so clones, about 67% seen once. The chain joins TRBV10-3 to TRBJ1-5, with D possibly TRBD1 on 5 matching bases. The TCR sequence derives from a young man with fulminant myocarditis from multisystem inflammatory syndrome in adults (MIS-A) after COVID-19. The sequenced sample was left ventricle heart tissue obtained at autopsy. This chain's CDR3 is CAIRAWGNNQPQHF. The CDR3 DNA follows: TGTGCCATCAGGGCATGGGGGAACAATCAGCCCCAGCATTTT.